The rows below give T cell receptor beta chains drawn from one sample of a study of T cell responses to AZD1222 COVID-19 vaccine. Repertoires were generated with immunoSEQ multiplex PCR, while TCRdb's copy carries only in-frame clones and drops some. The sample yields about 130,000 clones, 92% seen once. The source was peripheral blood, collected on day 0 of AZD1222 vaccination. The receptors originated from an adult in good health. Both conserved end residues are part of each CDR3. The order of the fields is D gene, CDR3 length, clone size, V gene, J gene, CDR3 protein, CDR3 DNA. The D gene is left open where the match is weak. Some rows have no size entry. The others give once, few or many, or a class for an expanded clone.

TRBD1,16,NA,TRBV7-6,TRBJ2-7,CASRRTTGGGSYEQYF,TGTGCCAGCAGGCGAACGACAGGGGGGGGATCCTACGAGCAGTACTTC
TRBD1,14,NA,TRBV7-2,TRBJ2-5,CASSADRAQETQYF,TGTGCCAGCAGCGCCGACAGGGCCCAAGAGACCCAGTACTTC
TRBD2,12,few,TRBV6-5,TRBJ2-1,CASMWGGNEQFF,TGTGCCAGCATGTGGGGGGGGAATGAGCAGTTCTTC
TRBD1,16,NA,TRBV4-1,TRBJ2-7,CASSQPGTGVVYEQYF,TGCGCCAGCAGCCAACCCGGGACAGGGGTTGTCTACGAGCAGTACTTC
NA,18,NA,TRBV10-3,TRBJ1-3,CAISESPPGGSSGNTIYF,TGTGCCATCAGTGAGTCCCCGCCCGGGGGGAGCTCTGGAAACACCATATATTTT
TRBD1,18,NA,TRBV5-1,TRBJ1-2,CASSPDGTGVVWHYGYTF,TGCGCCAGCAGCCCTGACGGGACAGGGGTTGTGTGGCACTATGGCTACACCTTC
TRBD1,15,NA,TRBV15,TRBJ1-2,CATSTVDRGPRGYTF,TGTGCCACCAGCACTGTGGACAGGGGGCCAAGAGGCTACACCTTC
TRBD2,16,NA,TRBV10-3,TRBJ2-1,CAISASTGGSYNEQFF,TGTGCCATCAGTGCGTCGACGGGGGGCTCCTACAATGAGCAGTTCTTC
TRBD1,12,NA,TRBV24-1,TRBJ2-1,CATSRTGAEQFF,TGTGCCACCAGCCGGACAGGAGCTGAGCAGTTCTTC
NA,13,NA,TRBV6-5,TRBJ1-2,CASRIDRNYGYTF,TGTGCCAGCAGGATTGACAGGAACTATGGCTACACCTTC
NA,15,once,TRBV7-8,TRBJ1-3,CASSATRSSGNTIYF,TGTGCCAGCAGCGCTACACGAAGCTCTGGAAACACCATATATTTT
NA,16,NA,TRBV10-3,TRBJ1-1,CAISEGAEGLNTEAFF,TGTGCCATCAGTGAGGGCGCGGAGGGATTGAACACTGAAGCTTTCTTT
NA,13,NA,TRBV5-4,TRBJ2-1,CASSFEGYNEQFF,TGTGCCAGCAGCTTTGAGGGTTACAATGAGCAGTTCTTC
NA,15,NA,TRBV2,TRBJ2-1,CASSENGGEYNEQFF,TGTGCCAGCAGTGAAAACGGCGGGGAATACAATGAGCAGTTCTTC
TRBD1,16,NA,TRBV5-8,TRBJ2-2,CASTIIGQGITGELFF,TGTGCCAGCACCATTATCGGACAGGGAATCACCGGGGAGCTGTTTTTT
NA,16,medium-sized,TRBV6-2/TRBV6-3,TRBJ2-5,CASSYEIGSGVETQYF,TGTGCCAGCAGTTACGAAATCGGGTCAGGGGTCGAGACCCAGTACTTC
NA,14,NA,TRBV7-3,TRBJ2-5,CASSPGLEQETQYF,TGTGCCAGCAGCCCCGGTCTGGAGCAAGAGACCCAGTACTTC
NA,15,NA,TRBV6-5,TRBJ2-3,CASSRQGPSTDTQYF,TGTGCCAGCAGCCGGCAGGGGCCTAGCACAGATACGCAGTATTTT
NA,13,NA,TRBV4-3,TRBJ2-7,CASSQSRPYEQYF,TGCGCCAGCAGCCAAAGTAGACCCTACGAGCAGTACTTC
TRBD1,14,NA,TRBV20-1,TRBJ1-2,CSASGDSSIYGYTF,TGCAGTGCTAGTGGGGACAGCTCAATCTATGGCTACACCTTC
NA,13,once,TRBV2,TRBJ2-1,CASSGDTNNEQFF,TGTGCCAGCAGCGGGGACACCAACAATGAGCAGTTCTTC
TRBD1,16,NA,TRBV4-2,TRBJ1-1,CASSQDLHGQGAEAFF,TGTGCCAGCAGCCAAGATCTTCATGGACAGGGGGCAGAAGCTTTCTTT
NA,16,NA,TRBV28,TRBJ1-5,CASSLSLDRINQPQHF,TGTGCCAGCAGTTTATCTCTAGACAGGATAAATCAGCCCCAGCATTTT
NA,15,few,TRBV10-1,TRBJ2-7,CASSSTGRYPYEQYF,TGCGCCAGCAGTTCAACAGGACGATACCCCTACGAGCAGTACTTC
NA,14,NA,TRBV5-6,TRBJ2-7,CASSLLGGSYEQYF,TGTGCCAGCAGCCTGTTAGGAGGCTCCTACGAGCAGTACTTC
TRBD2,15,NA,TRBV18,TRBJ2-7,CASSPEGLAGGEQYF,TGTGCCAGCTCACCAGAGGGACTAGCGGGGGGCGAGCAGTACTTC